This T cell receptor (beta chain) was identified in a study of blood T cell repertoires in COVID-19. Study background: Whether acute or convalescent, the COVID-19 samples came from the United States, Italy and Spain. The cDNA or gDNA used as material had been derived from T cells, B-cell-depleted T cells, or PBMCs.

Unmatched junction bases numbered 2, after V lost 2 bases and J lost 2 bases. The CDR3 extends over 14 amino acids. CDR1 is SGHRS and CDR2 is YFSETQ in the germline V gene. In the authors' methods: Quantification of nucleated cells was approximated via reference gene primer amplification. Sequencing used immunoSEQ multiplex PCR; TCRdb keeps in-frame clones, though not all of them. Clone size and the V and J calls come from that table; the DNA yielded D and trimming. This sample has under 100,000 clones, with 70% to 90% found just once. The chain is built from TRBV5-1 and TRBJ2-5, with 8 bases fitting TRBD1. The clonotype originates from a man aged 45-60 years with active COVID-19. The sequenced sample consisted of peripheral blood. CDR3 DNA: TGCGCCAGCAGCTTTACAGGGGGTCAAGAGACCCAGTACTTC. Protein sequence: CASSFTGGQETQYF.